The 12 T cell receptor beta chains below all came from one sample that was sequenced in a study of shared clonotypes between healthy human individuals. Data came from immunoSEQ multiplex PCR; TCRdb stores just in-frame clones and leaves some out. The sample consists of about 230,000 clones, 60% to 80% of them appearing once. Input material: memory CD4+ T cells sorted from blood. Subset here: CD45RA-negative fraction. The source is a man aged 25-45 years in good health.

This chain uses TRBV27 with TRBJ1-4, with TRBD1 identical over 8 bases. Germline V gives CDR1 MNHEY, CDR2 SMNVEV (reference sequence). This CDR3 spans 14 amino acids. Trimming cost V 3 bases and J 6 bases; bases outside gene matches: 3. The CDR3 spells CASSFVGQDEKLFF. CDR3 coding DNA: TGTGCCAGCAGTTTCGTGGGACAGGATGAAAAACTGTTTTTT.

The V call is TRBV28, the J call TRBJ1-5, with a possible D match to TRBD1 (5 bases). V was shortened by 6 bases and J by 16 bases, with 19 bases between the two germline ends. Germline V gene sequence: CDR1 MDHEN, CDR2 SYDVKM. CDR3 length equals 12 residues. Written as DNA, the CDR3 is TGTGCCAGCAGCTCAGCCGGGGGTCGGCCTCATTTT. Translation gives CASSSAGGRPHF.

There are a few counts of this clone. V usage is TRBV28 and J usage is TRBJ1-2; 8 positions agree with TRBD1. Trimming took 3 bases from V and 8 from J; bases not matched to a gene: 8. Germline-derived CDR1 and CDR2 are MDHEN and SYDVKM. This CDR3 comprises 14 residues. CDR3 sequence: CASSFPGQGRGYTF. CDR3 DNA: TGTGCCAGCAGTTTCCCTGGACAGGGAAGAGGCTACACCTTC.

The rearrangement uses TRBV7-2 and TRBJ2-7, with 10 bases lining up with TRBD1. This CDR3 comprises 14 residues. V was clipped by 5 bases and J by 6 bases; unmatched bases: 7. Germline V CDR1 and CDR2: SGHTA, FQGNSA. CDR3 region: CASSLWTGGAEQYF. In nucleotides, the CDR3 is TGTGCCAGCAGCCTCTGGACAGGGGGTGCCGAGCAGTACTTC.

The rearrangement uses TRBV11-2 and TRBJ2-3, with 9 bases lining up with TRBD1. The CDR3 is 17 residues long. CDR1 is SGHAT and CDR2 is FQNNGV in the germline V gene. V trimming: 4 bases; J trimming: 2 bases; junction bases outside the gene matches: 10. The CDR3 reads CASSSGQGWYDTDTQYF. In DNA form, the CDR3 reads TGTGCCAGCAGCTCGGGACAGGGATGGTACGACACAGATACGCAGTATTTT.

There are many counts of this clone. The CDR3 DNA follows: TGTGCCACCTCGATACTCCACAGCGTACAAACGTACGAGCAGTACTTC. Translating it yields CATSILHSVQTYEQYF. This chain joins TRBV19 and TRBJ2-7; D unresolved. The CDR3 has 16 amino acids. V lost 10 bases, J lost 4 bases, and 26 bases lay in between. CDR1 LNHDA and CDR2 SQIVND come from the germline V gene (reference sequence).

The rearrangement links TRBV10-1 to TRBJ2-5; D unclear. CDR1 WNHNN and CDR2 SYGVQD come from the germline V gene (reference sequence). The germline V and J ends were trimmed by 3 bases and 5 bases, with 16 bases remaining between them. The CDR3 covers 15 residues. The CDR3 here is CASSELQDPRETQYF. The CDR3 DNA is TGCGCCAGCAGTGAACTGCAGGACCCTAGGGAGACCCAGTACTTC.

In nucleotides, the CDR3 is TGCAGCGTTGAAAGGACAGGGGCTGGCTACACCTTC. Amino acids: CSVERTGAGYTF. The rearrangement uses TRBV29-1 and TRBJ1-2, with 9 bases that match TRBD1. V shed 2 bases, J shed 7 bases, and the junction held 2 bases outside the gene matches. The germline CDR1 and CDR2 sequences are SQVTM and ANQGSEA. The CDR3 has 12 amino acids.

This chain connects TRBV28 to TRBJ1-2; D ambiguous. The V end was cut by 9 bases, the J end by 5 bases, with 13 bases between. This CDR3 is 12 amino acids long. Germline V gene data show CDR1 as MDHEN and CDR2 as SYDVKM. CDR3 loop: CASTASRYGYTF. DNA for the CDR3: TGTGCCAGTACCGCTAGCAGATATGGCTACACCTTC.

DNA for the CDR3: TGTGCCAGCGGCGGGACTAGCAAACACAATGAGCAGTTCTTC. Its translation is CASGGTSKHNEQFF. V and J are TRBV28 and TRBJ2-1, with TRBD2 matching over 9 bases. The CDR3 extends over 14 amino acids. V shed 8 bases, J shed 5 bases, and the junction held 7 bases outside the gene matches. CDR1 and CDR2 (germline): MDHEN, SYDVKM.

This sequence joins TRBV7-8 and TRBJ2-3; TRBD1 aligns across 8 bases. Germline CDR1 and CDR2: SGHVS and FQNEAQ. The trim removed 1 base at V and 3 bases at J, leaving 12 bases unmatched. The CDR3 has 18 amino acids. CDR3 sequence (DNA): TGTGCCAGCAGCTTAGGACTGTGGGACAGGCAAACGACAGATACGCAGTATTTT. As protein: CASSLGLWDRQTTDTQYF. The complete variable domain, with remaining parts taken from reference TRBV7-8 and TRBJ2-3, reads GAGVSQSPRYKVAKRGQDVALRCDPISGHVSLFWYQQALGQGPEFLTYFQNEAQLDKSGLPSDRFFAERPEGSVSTLKIQRTQQEDSAVYLCASSLGLWDRQTTDTQYFGPGTRLTVL.

CDR3 amino acids: CASSLRLAGARLETQYF. CDR3 bases: TGTGCCAGCAGCCTAAGACTAGCGGGAGCTAGGTTGGAGACCCAGTACTTC. This chain joins TRBV7-2 and TRBJ2-5; 12 nucleotides match TRBD2. V lost 5 bases and J lost 5; bases outside the gene matches: 12. The CDR3 is 17 amino acids. Per germline, CDR1 SGHTA and CDR2 FQGNSA.